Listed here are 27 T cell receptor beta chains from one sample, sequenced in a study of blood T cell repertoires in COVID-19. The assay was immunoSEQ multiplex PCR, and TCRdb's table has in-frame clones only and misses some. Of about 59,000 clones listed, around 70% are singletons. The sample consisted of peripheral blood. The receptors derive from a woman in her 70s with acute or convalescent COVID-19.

The DNA for the CDR3 is TGTGCCAGCAGCCCACCACTCACAGATACGCAGTATTTT. Its translation is CASSPPLTDTQYF. The V and J genes are TRBV3-1 (or the pseudogene TRBV3-2) and TRBJ2-3; the D is unclear. The V end lost 4 bases, the J end lost 2 bases, and 7 bases lay between the germline ends. The germline V gene encodes CDR1 LGHDT and CDR2 YNNKEL (reference sequence). There are 13 residues in the CDR3.

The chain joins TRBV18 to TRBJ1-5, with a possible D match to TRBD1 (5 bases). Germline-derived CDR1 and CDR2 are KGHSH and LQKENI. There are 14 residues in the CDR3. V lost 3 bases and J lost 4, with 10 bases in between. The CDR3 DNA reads TGTGCCAGCTCACCGGGGGGAGAAAATCAGCCCCAGCATTTT. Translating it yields CASSPGGENQPQHF.

The CDR3 coding sequence is TGTGCCATCAGGAGGACAGAGAACACTGAAGCTTTCTTT. This gives the protein CAIRRTENTEAFF. The V call is TRBV10-3, the J call TRBJ1-1, with a tentative D call TRBD1 (6 bases). The ends were cut back, 6 bases at V and 1 base at J, with 9 bases in the middle. Germline lookup yields CDR1 ENHRY and CDR2 SYGVKD. This CDR3 comprises 13 residues.

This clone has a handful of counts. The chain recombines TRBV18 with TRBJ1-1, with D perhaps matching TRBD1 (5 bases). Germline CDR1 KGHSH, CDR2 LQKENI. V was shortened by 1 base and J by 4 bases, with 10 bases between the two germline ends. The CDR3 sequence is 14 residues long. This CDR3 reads CASSPRGGGTEAFF. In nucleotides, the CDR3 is TGTGCCAGCTCACCACGTGGGGGGGGCACTGAAGCTTTCTTT.

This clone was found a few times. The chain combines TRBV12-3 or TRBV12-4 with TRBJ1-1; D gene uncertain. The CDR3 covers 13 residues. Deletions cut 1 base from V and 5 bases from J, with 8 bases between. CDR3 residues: CASSLGGVTEAFF. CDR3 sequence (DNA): TGTGCCAGCAGTTTAGGAGGAGTGACTGAAGCTTTCTTT.

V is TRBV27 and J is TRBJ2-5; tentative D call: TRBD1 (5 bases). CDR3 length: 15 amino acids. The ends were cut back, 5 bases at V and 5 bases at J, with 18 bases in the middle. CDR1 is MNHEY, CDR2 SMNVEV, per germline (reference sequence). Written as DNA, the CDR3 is TGTGCCAGCAGTCCCAGGGCCTACTTTGAGGAGACCCAGTACTTC. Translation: CASSPRAYFEETQYF.

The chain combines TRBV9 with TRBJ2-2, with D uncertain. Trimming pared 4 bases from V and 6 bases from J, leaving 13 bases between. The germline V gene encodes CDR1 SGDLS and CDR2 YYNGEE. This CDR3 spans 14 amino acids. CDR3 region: CASSPTESPGELFF. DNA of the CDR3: TGTGCCAGCAGCCCTACGGAGAGCCCCGGGGAGCTGTTTTTT.

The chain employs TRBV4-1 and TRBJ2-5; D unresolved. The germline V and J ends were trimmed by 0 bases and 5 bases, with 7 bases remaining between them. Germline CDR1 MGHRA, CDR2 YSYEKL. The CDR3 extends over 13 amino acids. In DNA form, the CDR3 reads TGCGCCAGCAGCCAAGATAACTCGGAGACCCAGTACTTC. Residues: CASSQDNSETQYF.

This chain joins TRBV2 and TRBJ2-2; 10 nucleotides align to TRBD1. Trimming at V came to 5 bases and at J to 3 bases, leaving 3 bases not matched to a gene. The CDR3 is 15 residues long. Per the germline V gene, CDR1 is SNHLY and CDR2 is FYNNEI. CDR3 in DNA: TGTGCCAGCAGTCGACAGGGGGCTGACACCGGGGAGCTGTTTTTT. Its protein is CASSRQGADTGELFF.

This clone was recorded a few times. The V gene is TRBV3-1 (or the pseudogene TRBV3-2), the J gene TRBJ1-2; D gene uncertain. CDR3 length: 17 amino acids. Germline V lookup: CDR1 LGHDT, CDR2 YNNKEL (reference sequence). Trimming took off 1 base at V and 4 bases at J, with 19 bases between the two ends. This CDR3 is CASSQGLRRARGYGYTF. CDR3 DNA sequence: TGTGCCAGCAGCCAAGGGTTGCGGAGGGCTCGTGGCTATGGCTACACCTTC.

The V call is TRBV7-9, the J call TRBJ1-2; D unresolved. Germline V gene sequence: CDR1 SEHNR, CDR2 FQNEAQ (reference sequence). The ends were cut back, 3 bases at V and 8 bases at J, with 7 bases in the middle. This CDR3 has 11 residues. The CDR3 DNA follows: TGTGCCAGCAGCTTTGACTCGGGCTACACCTTC. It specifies CASSFDSGYTF.

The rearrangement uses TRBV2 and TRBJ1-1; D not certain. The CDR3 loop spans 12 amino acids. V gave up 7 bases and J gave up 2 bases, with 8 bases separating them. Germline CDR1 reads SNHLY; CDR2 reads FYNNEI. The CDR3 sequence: CASTGFNTEAFF. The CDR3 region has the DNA TGTGCCAGCACTGGCTTTAACACTGAAGCTTTCTTT.

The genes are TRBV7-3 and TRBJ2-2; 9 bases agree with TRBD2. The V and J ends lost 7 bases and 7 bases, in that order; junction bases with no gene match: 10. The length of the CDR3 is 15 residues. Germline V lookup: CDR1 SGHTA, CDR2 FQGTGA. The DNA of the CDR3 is TGTGCCAGCAAAGCTGGCGGGGGGGCCTACGGGGAGCTGTTTTTT. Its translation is CASKAGGGAYGELFF. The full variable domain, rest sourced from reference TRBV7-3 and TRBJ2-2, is GAGVSQTPSNKVTEKGKYVELRCDPISGHTALYWYRQSLGQGPEFLIYFQGTGAADDSGLPNDRFFAVRPEGSVSTLKIQRTERGDSAVYLCASKAGGGAYGELFFGEGSRLTVL.

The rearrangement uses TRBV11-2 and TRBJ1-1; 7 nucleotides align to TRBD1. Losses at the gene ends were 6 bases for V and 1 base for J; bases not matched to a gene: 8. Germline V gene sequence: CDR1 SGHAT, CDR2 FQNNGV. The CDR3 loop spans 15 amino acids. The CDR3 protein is CASSHNPGGNTEAFF. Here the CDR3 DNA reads TGTGCCAGCAGTCATAACCCAGGGGGGAACACTGAAGCTTTCTTT.

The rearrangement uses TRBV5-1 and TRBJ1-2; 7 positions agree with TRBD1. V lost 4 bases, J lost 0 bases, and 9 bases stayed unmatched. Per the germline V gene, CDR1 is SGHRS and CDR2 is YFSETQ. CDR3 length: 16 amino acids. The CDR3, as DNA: TGCGCCAGCAGCATTAGGCCCGGGACAGCTAACTATGGCTACACCTTC. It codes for CASSIRPGTANYGYTF.

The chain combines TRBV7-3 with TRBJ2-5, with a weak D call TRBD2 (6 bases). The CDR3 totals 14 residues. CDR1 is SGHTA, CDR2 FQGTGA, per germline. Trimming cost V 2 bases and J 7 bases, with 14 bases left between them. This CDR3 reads CASSLLGGEGTQYF. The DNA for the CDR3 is TGTGCCAGCAGCTTATTGGGGGGAGAAGGGACCCAGTACTTC.

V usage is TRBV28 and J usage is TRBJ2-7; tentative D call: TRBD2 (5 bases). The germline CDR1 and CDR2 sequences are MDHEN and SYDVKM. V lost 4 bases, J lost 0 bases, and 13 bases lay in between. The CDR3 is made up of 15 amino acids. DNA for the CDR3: TGTGCCAGCAGTTCGTCCGGACTGAGCTCCTACGAGCAGTACTTC. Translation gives CASSSSGLSSYEQYF.

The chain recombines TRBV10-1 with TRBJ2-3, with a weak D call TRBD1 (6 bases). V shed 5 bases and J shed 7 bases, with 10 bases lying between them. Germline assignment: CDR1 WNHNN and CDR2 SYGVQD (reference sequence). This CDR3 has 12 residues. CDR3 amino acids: CASSRRGNTQYF. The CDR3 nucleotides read TGCGCCAGCAGTCGTAGGGGGAATACGCAGTATTTT.

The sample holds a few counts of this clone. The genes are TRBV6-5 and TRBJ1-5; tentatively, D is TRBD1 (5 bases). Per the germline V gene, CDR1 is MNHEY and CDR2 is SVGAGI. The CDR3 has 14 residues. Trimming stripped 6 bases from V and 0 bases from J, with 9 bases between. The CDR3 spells CASSGDYSNQPQHF. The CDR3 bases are TGTGCCAGCAGCGGGGACTATAGCAATCAGCCCCAGCATTTT.

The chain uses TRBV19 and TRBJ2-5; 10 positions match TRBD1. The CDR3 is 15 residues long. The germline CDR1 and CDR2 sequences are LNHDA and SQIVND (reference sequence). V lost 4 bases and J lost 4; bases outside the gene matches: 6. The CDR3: CASSTPWDRGETQYF. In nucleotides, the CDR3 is TGTGCCAGTAGTACTCCGTGGGACAGGGGAGAGACCCAGTACTTC.

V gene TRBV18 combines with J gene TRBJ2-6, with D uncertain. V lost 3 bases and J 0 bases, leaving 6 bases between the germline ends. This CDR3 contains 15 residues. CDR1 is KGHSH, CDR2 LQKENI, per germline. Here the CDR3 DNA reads TGTGCCAGCTCACCTGAGCACTCTGGGGCCAACGTCCTGACTTTC. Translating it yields CASSPEHSGANVLTF.

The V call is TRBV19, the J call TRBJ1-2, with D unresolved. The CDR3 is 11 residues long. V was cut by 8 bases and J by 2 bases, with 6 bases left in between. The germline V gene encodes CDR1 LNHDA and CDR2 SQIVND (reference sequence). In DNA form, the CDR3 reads TGTGCCAGTCAGTCGAACTATGGCTACACCTTC. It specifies CASQSNYGYTF.

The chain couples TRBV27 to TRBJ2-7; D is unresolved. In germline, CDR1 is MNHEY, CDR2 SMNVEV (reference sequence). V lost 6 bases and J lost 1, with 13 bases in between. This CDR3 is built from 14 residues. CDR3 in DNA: TGTGCCAGCAGCCACGGGTTAGGTTCCTACGAGCAGTACGTC. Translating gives CASSHGLGSYEQYV.

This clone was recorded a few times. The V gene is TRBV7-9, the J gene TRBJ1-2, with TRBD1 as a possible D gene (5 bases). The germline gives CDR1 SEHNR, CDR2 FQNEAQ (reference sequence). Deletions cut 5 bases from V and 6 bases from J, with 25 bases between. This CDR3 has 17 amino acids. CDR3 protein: CASSVWRDSGRGNGYTF. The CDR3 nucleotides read TGTGCCAGCAGCGTCTGGCGGGACTCCGGGAGGGGAAATGGCTACACCTTC.

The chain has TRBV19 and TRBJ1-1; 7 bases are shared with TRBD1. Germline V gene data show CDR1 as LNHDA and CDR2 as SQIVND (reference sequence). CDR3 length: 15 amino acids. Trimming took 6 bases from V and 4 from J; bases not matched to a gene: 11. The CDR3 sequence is CASRQTPPGGTEAFF. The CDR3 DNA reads TGTGCCAGTAGGCAGACCCCTCCAGGGGGCACTGAAGCTTTCTTT.

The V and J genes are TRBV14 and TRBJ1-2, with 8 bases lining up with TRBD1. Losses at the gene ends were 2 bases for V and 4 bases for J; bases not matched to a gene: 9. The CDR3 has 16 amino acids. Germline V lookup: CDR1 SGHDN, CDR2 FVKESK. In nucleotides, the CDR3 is TGTGCCAGCAGCCAACGGACAGGGAGGGCCCGCTATGGCTACACCTTC. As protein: CASSQRTGRARYGYTF.

CDR3 DNA: TGCGCCAGCAGCCAAGACAGGGTCTCCTACGAGCAGTACTTC. It encodes CASSQDRVSYEQYF. The chain links TRBV5-1 to TRBJ2-7; 7 bases align to TRBD1. In germline, CDR1 is SGHRS, CDR2 YFSETQ. This CDR3 is built from 14 residues. The V segment lost 4 bases and the J segment 0 bases; nucleotides outside the gene matches: 4.